This T cell receptor (beta chain) is from a study of blood T cell repertoires in COVID-19. About the research overall: Sources were T cells, B-cell-depleted T cells, or PBMCs; the material itself was cDNA or gDNA.

CDR3 size: 15 residues. The V and J ends lost 1 base and 6 bases, in that order; junction bases with no gene match: 8. Germline assignment: CDR1 SGHTA and CDR2 FQGTGA. Original processing notes: Amplification of reference gene primers was used by the study to estimate nucleated cell counts. The repertoire was sequenced with immunoSEQ multiplex PCR; TCRdb's copy has only in-frame clones and lacks some. V and J calls and clone size are copied from that table; D and trimming were computed from the DNA. Seen here are 300,000 or so clones, around four fifths observed once, and the top ten hold roughly 1.2%.

This clonotype was sampled from a woman aged 50 to 65 with acute or convalescent COVID-19. The V call is TRBV7-3, the J call TRBJ2-7; 8 bases agree with TRBD1. The sample consisted of peripheral blood. DNA for the CDR3: TGTGCCAGCAGCTTAAATCAGGGGGCGTATGGCGAGCAGTACTTC. This translates into CASSLNQGAYGEQYF.